A selection of T cell receptor beta chains follows, all from one sample in a study of graft-versus-host responses after intestinal transplantation. Some clones are missing from TCRdb's copy, which holds only in-frame ones; the method was immunoSEQ multiplex PCR. Among approximately 110,000 clones, approximately 93% were seen once, and the ten largest hold roughly 1.2%. No cognate antigen is known for these TCRs. Sequenced here: unstimulated CD8+ T cells sorted from spleen or lymph node cells, sampled before transplant. The receptors were sampled from a human donor who was the organ donor for an intestinal transplant. CDR3s include the opening cysteine and the closing phenylalanine or tryptophan. A D gene is named only where the DNA matches it firmly. Expanded clones are given a class, and other clones once, few, many or no size at all.

abundance,j_gene,v_gene,d_gene,CDR3nt,CDR3aa
-,TRBJ2-7,TRBV7-2,TRBD2,TGTGCCAGCAGCTTTAGCGGGATCTACGAGCAGTACTTC,CASSFSGIYEQYF
-,TRBJ1-2,TRBV19,-,TGTGCCAGTAGTACCGGGTATGGCTACACCTTC,CASSTGYGYTF
-,TRBJ1-1,TRBV10-1,-,TGCGCCCAGGCGCCAGTGAGTGGCGGGGCGGCTGAAGCTTTCTTT,CAQAPVSGGAAEAFF
once,TRBJ2-1,TRBV14,-,TGTGCCAGCAGCGAAAACAGGGCTCGGGTTACCAATGAGCAGTTCTTC,CASSENRARVTNEQFF
-,TRBJ2-2,TRBV5-4,-,TGTGCCAGCAGCTTTGGGGCCGGGGAGCTGTTTTTT,CASSFGAGELFF
-,TRBJ1-5,TRBV27,-,TGTGCCAGCAGCGGTGGGGGTCAGCCCCAGCATTTT,CASSGGGQPQHF
-,TRBJ2-1,TRBV5-1,TRBD2,TGCGCCAGCAGCTTAGCGGGAGAAGGTTCCTACAATGAGCAGTTCTTC,CASSLAGEGSYNEQFF
-,TRBJ2-1,TRBV9,-,TGTGCCAGCAGCGTAGGAGGTGGCGGTTCCCCGTACAATGAGCAGTTCTTC,CASSVGGGGSPYNEQFF
-,TRBJ1-2,TRBV27,TRBD1,TGTGCCAGCAGTTTGGGGGCAGGGGGCTATGGCTACACCTTC,CASSLGAGGYGYTF
-,TRBJ2-7,TRBV5-1,-,TGCGCCAGCAGCTTGGGGCCTACCTACGAGCAGTACTTC,CASSLGPTYEQYF
-,TRBJ1-1,TRBV5-5,-,TGTGCCAGCAGCTTGAGCCAGGGGTACACTGAAGCTTTCTTT,CASSLSQGYTEAFF
-,TRBJ2-3,TRBV18,-,TGTGCCAGCTCACCTGGGACGGCGTCCACAGATACGCAGTATTTT,CASSPGTASTDTQYF
-,TRBJ2-3,TRBV7-3,TRBD2,TGTGCCAGCAGCTCGACTAGCGGAATCACAGATACGCAGTATTTT,CASSSTSGITDTQYF
-,TRBJ2-3,TRBV27,TRBD2,TGTGCCAGCAGTTTAATAGCGGGAGCGAACCCAGATACGCAGTATTTT,CASSLIAGANPDTQYF
few,TRBJ2-2,TRBV9,TRBD1,TGTGCCAGCAGCATCGGGACAGGGGAAGGCGGGGAGCTGTTTTTT,CASSIGTGEGGELFF
once,TRBJ2-7,TRBV10-3,-,TGTGCCATCAGTGACCGATTTGGATACTACGAGCAGTACTTC,CAISDRFGYYEQYF
once,TRBJ1-2,TRBV4-1,-,TGCGCCAGCAGCCAAGTTCTGTCGGGTGGACTAACCTTC,CASSQVLSGGLTF
-,TRBJ2-7,TRBV6-6,-,TGTGCCAGCAGCTCTAGGGATGGCCTTTACGAGCAGTACTTC,CASSSRDGLYEQYF
-,TRBJ2-3,TRBV21-1,-,TGTGCCAGCAGCAAAGGGGGGTGGGGACTAGCGATCACAGATACGCAGTATTTT,CASSKGGWGLAITDTQYF
-,TRBJ2-1,TRBV19,-,TGTGCCAGTAGTATATCTGGAGACAATGAGCAGTTCTTC,CASSISGDNEQFF
-,TRBJ1-1,TRBV19,-,TGTGCCAGTAGTATACTATCCGAAGCTTTCTTT,CASSILSEAFF
-,TRBJ1-2,TRBV29-1,-,TGCAGCGTCCGGTCGGTAATCGCAAACTATGGCTACACCTTC,CSVRSVIANYGYTF
-,TRBJ1-5,TRBV5-1,-,TGCGCCACCTCTCCAGGGGAACAGCCCCAGCATTTT,CATSPGEQPQHF
-,TRBJ1-1,TRBV6-5,-,TGTGCCAGCGGAGGGACGGTGAACACTGAAGCTTTCTTT,CASGGTVNTEAFF
-,TRBJ2-1,TRBV6-5,-,TGTGCCAGTACCGAAGTCGGGGCGTCGGGGAATGAGCAGTTCTTC,CASTEVGASGNEQFF